These 18 T cell receptor beta chains were sequenced from one sample in a study of shared clonotypes between healthy human individuals. Profiled with immunoSEQ multiplex PCR; TCRdb holds only in-frame clones, not every one. This sample has hundreds of thousands of clones; 55% to 85% occur once, and the top ten carry around 1.7%. Sequenced sample: memory CD4+ T cells sorted from blood. Sample subset: CD45RA-negative fraction. These receptors were taken from a woman in her 30s in good health.

The chain joins TRBV5-6 to TRBJ2-1; D possibly corresponds to TRBD2 (6 bases). Germline values: CDR1 SGHDT, CDR2 YYEEEE. The CDR3 runs 17 residues. Trimming removed 4 bases at V and 4 bases at J, with 21 bases between. As DNA, the CDR3 is TGTGCCAGCAGCAAGACTAGTTGGGGGAACATTTACAATGAGCAGTTCTTC. Residues: CASSKTSWGNIYNEQFF.

The chain has TRBV10-1 and TRBJ1-1, with a tentative D call TRBD1 (5 bases). The germline V gene encodes CDR1 WNHNN and CDR2 SYGVQD (reference sequence). Trimming stripped 2 bases from V and 1 base from J, with 14 bases between. The CDR3 contains 16 residues. The CDR3 sequence: CASSEGGTARNTEAFF. The CDR3 nucleotides are TGCGCCAGCAGTGAGGGAGGGACCGCTCGGAACACTGAAGCTTTCTTT.

This chain links TRBV5-1 with TRBJ2-1, with a possible D match to TRBD2 (5 bases). CDR1 is SGHRS, CDR2 YFSETQ, per germline. The V end was cut by 1 base, the J end by 7 bases, with 9 bases between. This CDR3 has 13 amino acids. The CDR3 coding sequence is TGCGCCAGCAGCTTGAATTGGGAGAATGAGCAGTTCTTC. Amino acids: CASSLNWENEQFF. The full variable domain, with the rest looked up from reference TRBV5-1 and TRBJ2-1, is KAGVTQTPRYLIKTRGQQVTLSCSPISGHRSVSWYQQTPGQGLQFLFEYFSETQRNKGNFPGRFSGRQFSNSRSEMNVSTLELGDSALYLCASSLNWENEQFFGPGTRLTVL.

The chain joins TRBV5-8 to TRBJ1-2, with D possibly matching TRBD1 (5 bases). Germline V CDR1 and CDR2: SGHTS, YDEGEE. CDR3 length equals 15 residues. V lost 4 bases and J 6 bases, leaving 19 bases between the germline ends. This CDR3 reads CASSPLWGPGDGYTF. CDR3 nucleotides: TGTGCCAGCAGCCCCCTCTGGGGACCGGGGGATGGCTACACCTTC.

The chain employs TRBV5-1 and TRBJ2-7, with 9 bases identical to TRBD1. This CDR3 comprises 15 residues. The V gene end was trimmed by 4 bases and the J gene end by 7 bases; junction bases not matched to a gene: 12. Germline V lookup: CDR1 SGHRS, CDR2 YFSETQ. The CDR3: CASSAGQGSMGEQYF. The CDR3 bases are TGCGCCAGCAGCGCCGGACAGGGGAGCATGGGTGAGCAGTACTTC.

For this clone: A read error may be the cause here, since a much bigger clone is one base away. In the same sample, other DNA sequences code for this CDR3. The chain uses TRBV2 and TRBJ2-6; D is possibly TRBD2 (5 bases). The germline CDR1 and CDR2 sequences are SNHLY and FYNNEI. Trimming cost V 3 bases and J 2 bases, with 5 bases left between them. This CDR3 is built from 14 residues. The CDR3 sequence: CASSERAGANVLTF. Here the CDR3 DNA reads TGTGCCAGCAGTGAGAGGGCTGGGGCCAACGTCCTGACTTTC.

V gene TRBV6-6 combines with J gene TRBJ2-1; D is perhaps TRBD2 (6 bases). The V gene's germline CDR1 is MNHNY and CDR2 SVGAGI (reference sequence). The V end was cut by 6 bases, the J end by 7 bases, with 16 bases between. The CDR3 contains 14 residues. CDR3 loop: CASSPRGGANEQFF. The CDR3 DNA is TGTGCCAGCAGCCCCCGCGGCGGGGCTAATGAGCAGTTCTTC.

This chain links TRBV5-1 with TRBJ2-7, with D tentatively TRBD2 (6 bases). The CDR3 is 14 amino acids. Germline CDR1 is SGHRS and CDR2 is YFSETQ. Trimming shortened V by 4 bases and J by 6 bases, and 17 bases separated the two germline ends. The CDR3 sequence: CASSLPTEAGEQYF. The CDR3 nucleotides are TGCGCCAGCAGCCTCCCGACCGAAGCGGGCGAGCAGTACTTC.

This chain connects TRBV2 to TRBJ2-3; tentatively, D is TRBD1 (5 bases). V was clipped by 4 bases and J by 7 bases, with 12 bases between them. CDR1 is SNHLY, CDR2 FYNNEI, per germline. This CDR3 has 13 amino acids. The CDR3 reads CASSVDSGNTQYF. As DNA, the CDR3 is TGTGCCAGCAGTGTTGACTCAGGGAATACGCAGTATTTT.

The chain recombines TRBV19 with TRBJ1-1; tentatively, D is TRBD1 (6 bases). V was clipped by 4 bases and J by 8 bases, with 17 bases between them. The CDR3 totals 14 residues. CDR1 and CDR2 (germline): LNHDA, SQIVND (reference sequence). The CDR3 spells CASSRGGYQLEAFF. CDR3 DNA sequence: TGTGCCAGTAGTAGAGGGGGGTACCAACTCGAAGCTTTCTTT.

This chain links TRBV2 with TRBJ1-2, with a possible D match to TRBD1 (6 bases). V was pared by 6 bases and J by 3 bases, with 17 bases between. Looked up from germline, CDR1 is SNHLY and CDR2 is FYNNEI. The length of the CDR3 is 15 residues. The CDR3 sequence is CASRADLTGDYGYTF. The CDR3 nucleotides are TGTGCCAGCAGAGCGGACTTGACAGGTGACTATGGCTACACCTTC. The variable domain in full, completed from reference TRBV2 and TRBJ1-2, reads EPEVTQTPSHQVTQMGQEVILRCVPISNHLYFYWYRQILGQKVEFLVSFYNNEISEKSEIFDDQFSVERPDGSNFTLKIRSTKLEDSAMYFCASRADLTGDYGYTFGSGTRLTVV.

V is TRBV29-1 and J is TRBJ2-7, with a weak D call TRBD2 (6 bases). Germline V gene data show CDR1 as SQVTM and CDR2 as ANQGSEA. The V end was cut by 4 bases, the J end by 9 bases, with 16 bases between. This CDR3 comprises 12 residues. CDR3 DNA sequence: TGCAGCGTTGTCGGGGGACCTAGTGGGCAGTACTTC. Protein product: CSVVGGPSGQYF.

The gene calls are TRBV6-1 and TRBJ2-4, with a weak D call TRBD1 (6 bases). The germline V gene has CDR1 MNHNS and CDR2 SASEGT. V was cut by 3 bases and J by 0 bases, with 9 bases left in between. The CDR3 is 15 amino acids. CDR3 nucleotides: TGTGCCAGCAGTGACAGGGGCCCAGCCAAAAACATTCAGTACTTC. As protein: CASSDRGPAKNIQYF.

This rearrangement joins TRBV10-1 to TRBJ2-2, with D tentatively TRBD1 (5 bases). The CDR3 loop spans 15 amino acids. CDR1 and CDR2 from the germline V gene are WNHNN and SYGVQD (reference sequence). Trimming stripped 0 bases from V and 4 bases from J, with 9 bases between. CDR3 nucleotide sequence: TGCGCCAGCAGTGAGTCACTAACAGGCACCGGGGAGCTGTTTTTT. The encoded protein is CASSESLTGTGELFF.

The chain combines TRBV5-6 with TRBJ2-5, with 8 bases lining up with TRBD1. This CDR3 comprises 14 residues. Germline-derived CDR1 and CDR2 are SGHDT and YYEEEE. The trim removed 6 bases at V and 1 base at J, leaving 5 bases unmatched. Written as DNA, the CDR3 is TGTGCCAGCACCAGAGGACAGGGCCAAGAGACCCAGTACTTC. This encodes CASTRGQGQETQYF.

The chain joins TRBV5-1 to TRBJ2-1, with D hard to call. Germline CDR1 reads SGHRS; CDR2 reads YFSETQ. The CDR3 is made up of 13 amino acids. The germline V and J ends were trimmed by 6 bases and 5 bases, with 12 bases remaining between them. The CDR3 protein is CASTLSRHNEQFF. The CDR3 DNA sequence: TGCGCCAGCACCCTGTCCAGACACAATGAGCAGTTCTTC. Complete variable domain (other parts from reference TRBV5-1 and TRBJ2-1): KAGVTQTPRYLIKTRGQQVTLSCSPISGHRSVSWYQQTPGQGLQFLFEYFSETQRNKGNFPGRFSGRQFSNSRSEMNVSTLELGDSALYLCASTLSRHNEQFFGPGTRLTVL.

The V and J genes are TRBV5-1 and TRBJ2-3; D remains ambiguous. The CDR3 consists of 16 residues. Germline assignment: CDR1 SGHRS and CDR2 YFSETQ. Trimming left V 0 bases short and J 0 bases short, with 11 bases between. The CDR3 sequence: CASSLGLQSSTDTQYF. In DNA form, the CDR3 reads TGCGCCAGCAGCTTGGGGTTGCAATCTAGCACAGATACGCAGTATTTT.

CDR3 residues: CASTGPPLHF. As DNA, the CDR3 is TGTGCCAGTACAGGGCCACCCCTCCACTTT. This chain links TRBV19 with TRBJ1-6, with a weak D call TRBD1 (5 bases). The CDR3 has 10 residues. Germline CDR1 LNHDA, CDR2 SQIVND (reference sequence). Trimming removed 7 bases at V and 11 bases at J, with 6 bases between. The full variable domain, with the rest looked up from reference TRBV19 and TRBJ1-6, is DGGITQSPKYLFRKEGQNVTLSCEQNLNHDAMYWYRQDPGQGLRLIYYSQIVNDFQKGDIAEGYSVSREKKESFPLTVTSAQKNPTAFYLCASTGPPLHFGNGTRLTVT.